The entry that follows covers one TCR beta chain sequence. Those enrolled in Seattle joined during active infection and were followed longitudinally afterward. Germline V gives CDR1 MNHEY, CDR2 SMNVEV (reference sequence). CDR3 length equals 13 residues. The V segment lost 10 bases and the J segment 1 base; nucleotides outside the gene matches: 6. This sample stems from a study of blood T cell repertoires in COVID-19. As for the study in general: Acute and convalescent COVID-19 specimens originated in the United States, Italy and Spain.

Original methodology: Researchers report that nucleated cell counts were estimated from reference gene primer amplification. Method: immunoSEQ multiplex PCR; TCRdb's copy keeps in-frame clones and lacks some. V, J and clone size are those of that table, while D and trimming were read from the DNA. Of over 150,000 clones in the sample, more than 70% were seen once. The rearrangement joins TRBV27 to TRBJ2-7; 8 bases match TRBD2. Sequenced input: peripheral blood. The sequence was obtained from a man aged 50-59 years with COVID-19, enrolled during active disease. The CDR3 sequence: CATSTSASYEQYF. CDR3 bases: TGTGCCACCTCGACTAGCGCTTCCTACGAGCAGTACTTC.